Below are 24 T cell receptor beta chains sequenced from a single sample in a study of cytotoxic CD8 clonotypes in ibrutinib-treated CLL. Measured with immunoSEQ multiplex PCR; TCRdb has only the in-frame clones, and not every one. The sample shows hundreds of thousands of clones, 70% of them seen only once. The input for sequencing was PBMCs, taken after 24 months of ibrutinib treatment. Receptor source: a human donor with chronic lymphocytic leukemia.

This rearrangement joins TRBV30 to TRBJ2-1, with 9 bases aligning to TRBD2. Germline-derived CDR1 and CDR2 are GTSNPN and SVGIG (reference sequence). There are 17 residues in the CDR3. With 0 bases clipped from V and 8 bases from J, the junction kept 14 bases outside the gene matches. As DNA, the CDR3 is TGTGCCTGGAGTGTTTGGCCCTCTGCGGGAGGGCCGTATGAGCAGTTCTTC. Translation gives CAWSVWPSAGGPYEQFF.

This chain joins TRBV28 and TRBJ1-2; 8 positions match TRBD1. Germline CDR1 reads MDHEN; CDR2 reads SYDVKM. Trimming at V came to 6 bases and at J to 7 bases, leaving 10 bases not matched to a gene. This CDR3 is 14 amino acids long. The CDR3 loop reads CASRAHGQGVGYTF. CDR3 in DNA: TGTGCCAGCAGGGCCCACGGACAGGGCGTTGGCTACACCTTC.

The J gene is TRBJ1-5, the V gene TRBV25-1; D is unresolved. The germline V gene encodes CDR1 MGHDK and CDR2 SYGVNS. The ends were cut back, 3 bases at V and 0 bases at J, with 3 bases in the middle. The CDR3 has 13 residues. CDR3 loop: CASSDSSNQPQHF. The CDR3 nucleotides are TGTGCCAGCAGTGACAGTAGCAATCAGCCCCAGCATTTT.

V usage is TRBV18 and J usage is TRBJ1-2, with D perhaps TRBD1 (5 bases). Germline CDR1 and CDR2: KGHSH and LQKENI. Between the trimmed V and J ends, which lost 3 bases and 4 bases, there was a span of 15 bases. This CDR3 has 15 residues. As DNA, the CDR3 is TGTGCCAGCTCACCGGGGGAAGGACCATTCTATGGCTACACCTTC. As protein: CASSPGEGPFYGYTF.

The rearrangement uses TRBV28 and TRBJ1-4; TRBD1 agrees at 9 bases. With 4 bases clipped from V and 8 bases from J, the junction kept 8 bases outside the gene matches. Germline V gene lookup returns CDR1 MDHEN and CDR2 SYDVKM. There are 15 residues in the CDR3. The CDR3 region is CASSSYRGLWEKLFF. The CDR3 DNA reads TGTGCCAGCAGTTCCTACAGGGGGCTTTGGGAAAAACTGTTTTTT.

This clone was found a few times. The chain joins TRBV7-2 to TRBJ1-5; D is undetermined. The CDR3 length is 16 residues. CDR1 and CDR2 (germline): SGHTA, FQGNSA. V was trimmed by 5 bases and J by 3 bases, leaving 17 bases between them. For the CDR3, the DNA is TGTGCCAGCAGCGGGGAAGGACTTAACTACAATCAGCCCCAGCATTTT. The encoded protein is CASSGEGLNYNQPQHF.

This chain uses TRBV7-3 with TRBJ2-4; the match to TRBD2 covers 8 bases. The length of the CDR3 is 13 residues. Germline CDR1 reads SGHTA; CDR2 reads FQGTGA. The trim removed 5 bases at V and 7 bases at J, leaving 4 bases unmatched. Written as DNA, the CDR3 is TGTGCCAGCAGCACAAGCGGGAGTAACATTCAGTACTTC. This gives the protein CASSTSGSNIQYF.

CDR3 sequence reads: CSARMLDTQYF. The CDR3 DNA reads TGCAGTGCTAGGATGTTAGATACGCAGTATTTT. The J gene is TRBJ2-3, the V gene TRBV20-1, with D hard to call. Germline V gives CDR1 DFQATT, CDR2 SNEGSKA (reference sequence). The CDR3 is 11 amino acids. Trimming left V 3 bases short and J 5 bases short, with 6 bases between.

The chain combines TRBV27 with TRBJ2-7; 11 bases are shared with TRBD1. This CDR3 is built from 15 residues. The germline CDR1 and CDR2 sequences are MNHEY and SMNVEV (reference sequence). V lost 2 bases, J lost 5 bases, and 5 bases stayed unmatched. CDR3 DNA sequence: TGTGCCAGCAGTTTAGGACAGGGGGCATGGGACGAGCAGTACTTC. As protein: CASSLGQGAWDEQYF.

This clone has more than one count but fewer than ten. The V and J genes are TRBV2 and TRBJ2-7, with D hard to call. The CDR3 consists of 12 residues. V lost 6 bases and J lost 4, with 10 bases in between. The germline CDR1 and CDR2 sequences are SNHLY and FYNNEI. CDR3 bases: TGTGCCAGCAGGGACCGTCATTACGAGCAGTACTTC. Translating gives CASRDRHYEQYF.

CDR3 residues: CASSQATGTGSGEQFF. The CDR3 DNA follows: TGTGCCAGCAGCCAGGCTACCGGGACTGGCTCAGGGGAGCAGTTCTTC. This chain joins TRBV4-2 and TRBJ2-1, with D perhaps TRBD2 (6 bases). CDR1 LGHNA and CDR2 YNFKEQ come from the germline V gene. The CDR3 is 16 residues long. Trimming took 3 bases from V and 10 from J, leaving 22 bases between them.

This chain connects TRBV6-1 to TRBJ1-5, with D possibly TRBD1 on 5 matching bases. Germline V gene sequence: CDR1 MNHNS, CDR2 SASEGT. Trimming removed 7 bases at V and 2 bases at J, with 9 bases between. This CDR3 is 13 amino acids long. The DNA of the CDR3 is TGTGCCAGCATCAGGGTCGGCAATCAGCCCCAGCATTTT. This gives the protein CASIRVGNQPQHF.

The CDR3 coding sequence is TGTGCCAGCAGAGCTCACAACCGGGCCGGGGAGCTGTTTTTT. Amino acids: CASRAHNRAGELFF. The rearrangement links TRBV2 to TRBJ2-2; D gene unclear. The germline CDR1 and CDR2 sequences are SNHLY and FYNNEI. This CDR3 has 14 amino acids. V lost 6 bases and J lost 6, with 14 bases in between.

This chain's CDR3 is CASSYFAGASYEQYF. DNA of the CDR3: TGTGCCAGCAGCTATTTCGCGGGAGCGTCCTACGAGCAGTACTTC. This chain connects TRBV11-2 to TRBJ2-7; 7 nucleotides line up with TRBD2. Per germline, CDR1 SGHAT and CDR2 FQNNGV. V gave up 4 bases and J gave up 1 base; unmatched junction bases: 7. This CDR3 comprises 15 residues.

The V call is TRBV11-2, the J call TRBJ2-1, with TRBD2 matching 8 bases. Trimming cost V 1 base and J 15 bases; bases outside gene matches: 17. The CDR3 consists of 16 residues. Germline CDR1 reads SGHAT; CDR2 reads FQNNGV. CDR3 DNA: TGTGCCAGCAGCTTAGTACTTAATCGGGAGGGCCGATCGGTGTTCTTC. Protein product: CASSLVLNREGRSVFF.

This sequence joins TRBV7-3 and TRBJ2-3; 12 positions match TRBD1. CDR1 and CDR2 from the germline V gene are SGHTA and FQGTGA. The CDR3 has 16 amino acids. Germline trimming cut 3 bases from V and 5 bases from J; bases unmatched to any gene: 6. The CDR3 spells CASSLGQGASKDTQYF. The CDR3, as DNA: TGTGCCAGCAGCTTGGGACAGGGGGCGTCTAAAGATACGCAGTATTTT.

This chain uses TRBV19 with TRBJ2-5; weak D call: TRBD1 (6 bases). V was cut by 4 bases and J by 0 bases, with 15 bases left in between. The CDR3 covers 16 residues. The V gene's germline CDR1 is LNHDA and CDR2 SQIVND (reference sequence). CDR3 sequence (DNA): TGTGCCAGTAGTAAGGGGGTCGACAGCTACCAAGAGACCCAGTACTTC. Protein product: CASSKGVDSYQETQYF.

This rearrangement joins TRBV29-1 to TRBJ1-5; D not resolved. From germline, CDR1 is SQVTM and CDR2 ANQGSEA. The CDR3 is 13 amino acids. Trimming removed 0 bases from V and 4 bases from J, with 7 bases in between. The CDR3 loop is CSVEEDGNQPQHF. Here the CDR3 DNA reads TGCAGCGTTGAAGAGGACGGGAATCAGCCCCAGCATTTT. The whole variable domain, remainder taken from reference TRBV29-1 and TRBJ1-5, is SAVISQKPSRDICQRGTSLTIQCQVDSQVTMMFWYRQQPGQSLTLIATANQGSEATYESGFVIDKFPISRPNLTFSTLTVSNMSPEDSSIYLCSVEEDGNQPQHFGDGTRLSIL.

The chain joins TRBV27 to TRBJ1-1, with D uncertain. Deletions cut 4 bases from V and 4 bases from J, with 7 bases between. CDR1 is MNHEY and CDR2 is SMNVEV in the germline V gene (reference sequence). The CDR3 is 12 amino acids. The CDR3 is CASSYGGTEAFF. The CDR3 DNA follows: TGTGCCAGCAGTTACGGCGGCACTGAAGCTTTCTTT.

The chain links TRBV10-3 to TRBJ2-1; possible D gene TRBD2, 6 bases. CDR3 size: 15 residues. Trimming took 11 bases from V and 6 from J, leaving 23 bases between them. Germline CDR1 reads ENHRY; CDR2 reads SYGVKD. CDR3 nucleotides: TGTGCCTCTTGGGGAGGTGCAGGGTACATCAATGAGCAGTTCTTC. As protein: CASWGGAGYINEQFF.

Only a few counts were recorded for this clone. The chain combines TRBV28 with TRBJ1-1, with 9 bases matching TRBD1. The CDR3 is made up of 13 amino acids. The V segment lost 5 bases and the J segment 6 bases; nucleotides outside the gene matches: 4. The germline V gene has CDR1 MDHEN and CDR2 SYDVKM. The chain's CDR3 is CASSTGGSAEAFF. The CDR3 DNA follows: TGTGCCAGCAGTACAGGGGGCAGTGCTGAAGCTTTCTTT.

CDR3 in DNA: TGTGCCAGCAGCTTAGCATCGGGTTTGGGGCTCATCTACGAGCAGTACTTC. This gives the protein CASSLASGLGLIYEQYF. V gene TRBV11-2 combines with J gene TRBJ2-7, with D possibly TRBD1 on 5 matching bases. This CDR3 comprises 17 residues. The V gene lost 1 base and the J gene lost 3 bases, with 19 bases spanning the gap. The V gene's germline CDR1 is SGHAT and CDR2 FQNNGV.

This rearrangement joins TRBV30 to TRBJ1-4, with D perhaps TRBD1 (5 bases). This CDR3 spans 13 amino acids. Trimming took 0 bases from V and 7 from J, leaving 9 bases between them. The germline V gene has CDR1 GTSNPN and CDR2 SVGIG (reference sequence). DNA of the CDR3: TGTGCCTGGAGTGTAGATCAGGGTGAAAAACTGTTTTTT. Encoded protein: CAWSVDQGEKLFF.

The CDR3 DNA reads TGTGCCAGCAGCGTGGGATTAGACGGTTTTATTGGGTCCTACAATGAGCAGTTCTTC. It specifies CASSVGLDGFIGSYNEQFF. This chain connects TRBV9 to TRBJ2-1; no clear D gene. The CDR3 has 19 amino acids. The germline V gene encodes CDR1 SGDLS and CDR2 YYNGEE. V lost 2 bases and J lost 1, with 22 bases in between.